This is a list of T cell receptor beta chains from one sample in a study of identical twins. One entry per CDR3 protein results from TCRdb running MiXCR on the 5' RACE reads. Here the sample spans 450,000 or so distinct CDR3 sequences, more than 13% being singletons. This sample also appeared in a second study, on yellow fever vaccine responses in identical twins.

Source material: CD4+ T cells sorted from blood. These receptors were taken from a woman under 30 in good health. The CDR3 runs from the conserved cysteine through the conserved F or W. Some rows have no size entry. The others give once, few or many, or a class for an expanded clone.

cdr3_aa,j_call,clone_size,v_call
CSANRPEPLYEQYF,TRBJ2-7,-,TRBV20-1
CASSLRTAYNEQFF,TRBJ2-1,few,TRBV3-1
CASSFSGGLENIQYF,TRBJ2-4,many,TRBV7-2
CASSLTGGYNEQFF,TRBJ2-1,many,TRBV12-3/TRBV12-4
CSARDRDPDTQYF,TRBJ2-3,-,TRBV20-1
CASRELVRTDTQYF,TRBJ2-3,few,TRBV2
CASSGDFETQYF,TRBJ2-5,few,TRBV5-1
CASRARQTLNTGELFF,TRBJ2-2,few,TRBV10-2
CASSPGGGEAFF,TRBJ1-1,-,TRBV12-3/TRBV12-4
CASSFSGATGELFF,TRBJ2-2,many,TRBV5-1
CASSLEGGLELYEQYF,TRBJ2-7,-,TRBV5-1
CASSVGGSGVGAGNTIYF,TRBJ1-3,-,TRBV9
CAWTPGLSYEQYF,TRBJ2-7,-,TRBV30
CASSGASGSWADTQYF,TRBJ2-3,-,TRBV10-2
CASSLVTDTEAFF,TRBJ1-1,few,TRBV7-9
CASSLGLAGGTKETQYF,TRBJ2-5,-,TRBV3-1
CASSQDQAPTGQFF,TRBJ2-1,few,TRBV4-2
CAIRSGTGATGELFF,TRBJ2-2,few,TRBV10-3
CASSYGTGDTDTQYF,TRBJ2-3,many,TRBV6-5
CASSLAPLGEQFF,TRBJ2-1,few,TRBV5-6
CASSKTPPGLAGGPVGETQYF,TRBJ2-5,-,TRBV27
CSARPNQETQYF,TRBJ2-5,few,TRBV20-1
CSARDSTRLAGGPDEQFF,TRBJ2-1,few,TRBV20-1
CAIRRNTEAFF,TRBJ1-1,few,TRBV28
CASRPHRGLSRRPQYF,TRBJ2-5,-,TRBV28
CATSDTDRGTFF,TRBJ1-1,-,TRBV24-1
CASSEVRYEQYF,TRBJ2-7,-,TRBV6-1
CASSPKRVGYNEQFF,TRBJ2-1,-,TRBV7-3
CASSSQAGGPYEQYF,TRBJ2-7,many,TRBV7-9
CASSEVAHRGANVLTF,TRBJ2-6,-,TRBV6-1
CSVVLQRYNEQFF,TRBJ2-1,many,TRBV29-1
CSARTGQGLYNEQFF,TRBJ2-1,many,TRBV20-1